This TCR beta chain emerged from a study of T-cell memory formation after mild COVID-19. The sample holds a few counts of this clonotype. TCRdb processed the 5' RACE reads anew with MiXCR; each CDR3 protein has one entry. Counted here are over 150,000 distinct CDR3 sequences, 20% to 25% occurring once; the ten biggest clones make up roughly 23%. The sequenced sample was PBMCs or a T cell subset sorted from them (not recorded which). The sequence derives from an adult woman who had mild COVID-19 (a few samples of this study predate the infection). Cell type and time point are not known.

The CDR3 protein is CASSFGQGEQPQHF. The DNA for the CDR3 is TGTGCCAGCAGTTTTGGACAGGGTGAGCAGCCCCAGCATTTT. The rearrangement joins TRBV12-3 or TRBV12-4 to TRBJ1-5, with TRBD1 matching 8 bases. The V and J ends lost 3 bases and 7 bases, in that order; junction bases with no gene match: 5. The CDR3 has 14 residues.